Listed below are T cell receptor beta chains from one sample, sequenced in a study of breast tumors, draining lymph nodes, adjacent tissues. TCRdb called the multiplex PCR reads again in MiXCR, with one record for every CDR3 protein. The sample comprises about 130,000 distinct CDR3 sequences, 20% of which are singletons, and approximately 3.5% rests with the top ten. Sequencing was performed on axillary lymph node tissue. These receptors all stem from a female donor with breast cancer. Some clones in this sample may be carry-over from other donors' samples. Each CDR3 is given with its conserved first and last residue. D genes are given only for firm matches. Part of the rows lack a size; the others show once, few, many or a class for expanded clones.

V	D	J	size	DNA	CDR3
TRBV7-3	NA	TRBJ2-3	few	TGTGCCGGCAGCTCCTCTGATACGCAGTATTTT	CAGSSSDTQYF
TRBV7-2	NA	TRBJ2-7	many	TGTGCCAGCAGCTTAGCGCCGACTACTTCCGAGCAGTACTTC	CASSLAPTTSEQYF
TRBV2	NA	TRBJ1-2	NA	TGTGCCAGCAGCACGGACAGAAACTATGGCTACACCTTC	CASSTDRNYGYTF
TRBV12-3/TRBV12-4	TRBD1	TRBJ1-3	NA	TGTGCCAGCAGTCCCCGTAGACAGGGGACGGGGTCTGGAAACACCATATATTTT	CASSPRRQGTGSGNTIYF
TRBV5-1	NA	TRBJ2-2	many	TGCGCCAGCAGTTTACTGCCCTCCAACACCGGGGAGCTGTTTTTT	CASSLLPSNTGELFF
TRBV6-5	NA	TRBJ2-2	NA	TGTGCCAGCCACGGAAACACCGGGGAGCTGTTTTTT	CASHGNTGELFF
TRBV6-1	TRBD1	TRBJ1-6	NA	TGTGCCAGCAGTCCCGGGACAGGGACCTCACCCCTCCACTTT	CASSPGTGTSPLHF
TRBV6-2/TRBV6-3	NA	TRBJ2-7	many	TGTGCCAGCAGTTATCCAGGGAGAAACGAGCAGTACTTC	CASSYPGRNEQYF
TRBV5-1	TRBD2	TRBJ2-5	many	TGCGCCAGCAGCTTGGGGACTAGGAAAGAGACCCAGTACTTC	CASSLGTRKETQYF
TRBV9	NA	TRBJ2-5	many	TGTGCCAGCAGCGTAGGGGGGCTACAAGAGACCCAGTACTTC	CASSVGGLQETQYF
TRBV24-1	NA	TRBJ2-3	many	TGTGCCACCAGTGACGTACCGTTTTACGGCGGCACAGATACGCAGTATTTT	CATSDVPFYGGTDTQYF
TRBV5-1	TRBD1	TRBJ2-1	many	TGCGCCAGCAGCGAAGCCGGGACAGGGTGGGACAATGAGCAGTTCTTC	CASSEAGTGWDNEQFF
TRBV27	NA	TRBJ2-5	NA	TGTGCCAGCAGTTTATATAGCGGAGTCGGGGAGACCCAGTACTTC	CASSLYSGVGETQYF
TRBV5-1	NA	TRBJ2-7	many	TGCGCCAGCAGCCGGGACACGTCCTACTACGAGCAGTACTTC	CASSRDTSYYEQYF
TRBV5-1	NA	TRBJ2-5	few	TGCGCCAGCAGCGACCCACTAAAAGGGACCCAGTACTTC	CASSDPLKGTQYF
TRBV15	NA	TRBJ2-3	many	TGTGCCACCAGCAGCCACCGACAGGCCGATACGCAGTATTTT	CATSSHRQADTQYF
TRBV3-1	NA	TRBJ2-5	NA	TGTGCCAGCAGCCAAGTCGGGGTTGCCGGGCTGGAGACCCAGTACTTC	CASSQVGVAGLETQYF
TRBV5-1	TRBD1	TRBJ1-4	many	TGCGCCAGCAGCTTGGTGGCGACAGGGGGCTTAGCCACTAATGAAAAACTGTTTTTT	CASSLVATGGLATNEKLFF
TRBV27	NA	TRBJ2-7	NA	TGTGCCAGCAGTCCACGACAGAAATATTACGAGCAGTACTTC	CASSPRQKYYEQYF
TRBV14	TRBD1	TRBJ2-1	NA	TGTGCCAGCAGCGAACAGGGGGTTAAGGGGAACAATGAGCAGTTCTTC	CASSEQGVKGNNEQFF
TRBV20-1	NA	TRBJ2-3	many	TGCAGTGCTAGAGGGGCCCGGGAGTGGGGCACAGATACGCAGTATTTT	CSARGAREWGTDTQYF
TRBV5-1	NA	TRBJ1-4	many	TGCGCCAGCAGCTTGACAGGGCCCACCACTAATGAAAAACTGTTTTTT	CASSLTGPTTNEKLFF
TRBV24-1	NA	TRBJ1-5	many	TGTGCCACCGGGGATCAGGGAAGTAGCAATCAGCCCCAGCATTTT	CATGDQGSSNQPQHF
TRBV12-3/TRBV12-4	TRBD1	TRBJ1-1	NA	TGTGCCAGCACCTCAGGGGGACGGGGGAACACTGAAGCTTTCTTT	CASTSGGRGNTEAFF
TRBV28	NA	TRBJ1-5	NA	TGTGCCAGCAGTTTCTCCCAGAATCAGCCCCAGCATTTT	CASSFSQNQPQHF
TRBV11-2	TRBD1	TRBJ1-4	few	TGTGCCAGCAGCTTAAATACAGGGGTGGGGAAAAAACTGTTTTTT	CASSLNTGVGKKLFF
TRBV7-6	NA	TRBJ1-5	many	TGTGCCAGCAGCTTTGGGGTAGATGGGAATCAGCCCCAGCATTTT	CASSFGVDGNQPQHF
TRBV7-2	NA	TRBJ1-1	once	TGTGCCAGCAGCACCACGTGGAACACTGAAGCTTTCTTT	CASSTTWNTEAFF
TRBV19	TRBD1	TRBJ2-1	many	TGTGCCAGTAGTAGGTCAGGGGGCCAAGGGTTAGGCTACAATGAGCAGTTCTTC	CASSRSGGQGLGYNEQFF
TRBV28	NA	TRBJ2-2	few	TGTGCCAGCACATTACAGGGCGGCACCGGGGAGCTGTTTTTT	CASTLQGGTGELFF
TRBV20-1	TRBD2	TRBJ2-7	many	TGCAGTGCTAGAGTGGCTAGCGGGGGCGGGTACGAGCAGTACTTC	CSARVASGGGYEQYF
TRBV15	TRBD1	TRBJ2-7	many	TGTGCCACCAGCACCACCCCGGGACAGAGCTCCTACGAGCAGTACTTC	CATSTTPGQSSYEQYF
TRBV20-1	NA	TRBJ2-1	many	TGCAGCATAGACAGGTCCTCGAATGAGCAGTTCTTC	CSIDRSSNEQFF
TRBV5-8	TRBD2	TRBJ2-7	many	TGTGCCAGCAACAACAAACAAGCGGGAGTTAGCTACGAGCAGTACTTC	CASNNKQAGVSYEQYF
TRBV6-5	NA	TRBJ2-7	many	TGTGCCAGCAGTTACGATCAGGTTCGCTCCTACGAGCAGTACTTC	CASSYDQVRSYEQYF
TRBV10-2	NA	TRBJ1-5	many	TGCGCCAGCAGCAGACAGATTAATCAGCCCCAGCATTTT	CASSRQINQPQHF
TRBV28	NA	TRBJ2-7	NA	TGTGACAGCAAGACTCAAGGGGGCGGGAGGTTTTACGAGCAGTACTTC	CDSKTQGGGRFYEQYF
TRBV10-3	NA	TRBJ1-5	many	TGTGCCATCAGTGACCCCAATCAGCCCCAGCATTTT	CAISDPNQPQHF
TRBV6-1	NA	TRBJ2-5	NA	TGTGCCAGCAATGCCCGAGGAAACCCAGGTGGAGAGACCCAGTACTTC	CASNARGNPGGETQYF
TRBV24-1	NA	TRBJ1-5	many	TGTGCCACCAGTGATACGGGGCAGTGGCAGCCCCAGCATTTT	CATSDTGQWQPQHF
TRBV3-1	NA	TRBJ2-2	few	TGTGCCAGCAGCCAAGATCGCGGGTTTGCCGGGGAGCTGTTTTTT	CASSQDRGFAGELFF
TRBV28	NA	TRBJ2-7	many	TGTGCCAGCAGTTCAGGACTGCCATCGACGTACGAGCAGTACTTC	CASSSGLPSTYEQYF
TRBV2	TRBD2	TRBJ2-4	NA	TGTGCCAGCAGTGTAACGGGACTAGGGAGAAACATTCAGTACTTC	CASSVTGLGRNIQYF
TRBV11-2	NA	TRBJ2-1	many	TGTGCCAGCAGCTTAGATCGAGGGGGGGAGCAGTTCTTC	CASSLDRGGEQFF
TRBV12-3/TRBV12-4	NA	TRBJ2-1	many	TGTGCCAGCAGCGGGGGCAGGAATGAGCAGTTCTTC	CASSGGRNEQFF
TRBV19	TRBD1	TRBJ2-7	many	TGTGCCACCCGGGACAGGGGGAAGCGGGGGTCTGCCGAGCAGTACTTC	CATRDRGKRGSAEQYF
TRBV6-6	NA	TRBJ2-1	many	TGTGCCAGCAGTTACGCGGTGGGGAGCTCCTACAATGAGCAGTTCTTC	CASSYAVGSSYNEQFF
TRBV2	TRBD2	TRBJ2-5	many	TGTGCCAGCACGAAGGGGCTAGCGGGGGGCCAAGAGACCCAGTACTTC	CASTKGLAGGQETQYF
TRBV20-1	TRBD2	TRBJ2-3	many	TGCAGTGCCCAGCGGGGGGGCAGAATTGAAGATACGCAGTATTTT	CSAQRGGRIEDTQYF
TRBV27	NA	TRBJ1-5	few	TGTGCCAGCAGGGGGGGGGGCGCCCCCCAGCCCCAGCATTTT	CASRGGGAPQPQHF
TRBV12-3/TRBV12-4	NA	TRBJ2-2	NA	TGTGCCAGCATCCAGGGCGGGGGCCCGAACACCGGGGAGCTGTTTTTT	CASIQGGGPNTGELFF
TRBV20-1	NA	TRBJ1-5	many	TGCAGTGCCCAAGACAGGCTTAGCAATCAGCCCCAGCATTTT	CSAQDRLSNQPQHF
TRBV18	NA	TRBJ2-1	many	TGTGCCAGCTCACCAAACCAGTACAATGAGCAGTTCTTC	CASSPNQYNEQFF
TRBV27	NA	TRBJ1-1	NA	TGTGCCAGCAGTTTACGCCCAATACAAAAGCACAGGGCGGTCACTGAAGCTTTCTTT	CASSLRPIQKHRAVTEAFF
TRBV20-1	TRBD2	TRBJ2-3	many	TGCAGTGCTAGCCTACTAGCGGGGGGGCCAAGGGATACGCAGTATTTT	CSASLLAGGPRDTQYF
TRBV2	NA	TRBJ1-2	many	TGTGCCAGCAGTGAGTTGCCGTTAGCGAGCTACACCTTC	CASSELPLASYTF
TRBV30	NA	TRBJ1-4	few	TGTGCCTGGAGTGTACGGCTAGGCGCAAATGAAAAACTGTTTTTT	CAWSVRLGANEKLFF
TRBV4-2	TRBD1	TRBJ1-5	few	TGTGCCAGCAGCCAAGGACAGGGCCTGGGGAGGCCCCAGCATTTT	CASSQGQGLGRPQHF
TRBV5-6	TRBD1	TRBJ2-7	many	TGTGCCAGCAGCTTTGGGACAGACTACGAGCAGTACTTC	CASSFGTDYEQYF
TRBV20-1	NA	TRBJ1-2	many	TGCAGTGCTAGCCCAGTCACCTATGGCTACACCTTC	CSASPVTYGYTF